This record looks at one TCR beta chain sequence and its context. Original analysis: Estimation of nucleated cell counts relied on the amplification of reference gene primers. The method was immunoSEQ multiplex PCR; TCRdb's version includes in-frame clones alone and lacks a portion of them. That table supplies the V and J calls and clone size; D and trimming were determined from the DNA. The sample contains 300,000 to 450,000 clones, 89% of which appear only once. This sample was taken from a study of blood T cell repertoires in COVID-19. The wider study: Specimens from acute and convalescent COVID-19 originated in the United States, Italy and Spain. T cells, B-cell-depleted T cells, or PBMCs supplied cDNA or gDNA.

This CDR3 is built from 14 residues. Germline V CDR1 and CDR2: KGHSH, LQKENI. J gave up 5 bases and V 3 bases, and 6 bases lay outside the gene matches. The receptor was isolated from a woman between 55 and 75 years old with COVID-19, enrolled during active disease. What was sequenced was peripheral blood. The chain couples TRBV18 to TRBJ2-7; 8 nucleotides match TRBD1. CDR3 in amino acids: CASSPRTGIHEQYF. CDR3 DNA sequence: TGTGCCAGCTCACCCCGGACAGGGATACACGAGCAGTACTTC.